One sample yielded the 19 T cell receptor beta chains listed below, sequenced in a study of T cell responses to AZD1222 COVID-19 vaccine. Produced via immunoSEQ multiplex PCR; TCRdb's table is partial and in-frame only. The table shows about 150,000 clones, with roughly 94% occurring only once. The source material was peripheral blood, sampled on day 0 of AZD1222 vaccination. The receptors were sampled from an adult in good health.

The rearrangement joins TRBV5-4 to TRBJ1-1; perhaps TRBD1 as D (5 bases). Germline CDR1 reads SGHNT; CDR2 reads YYREEE (reference sequence). The length of the CDR3 is 14 residues. Trimming left V 5 bases short and J 6 bases short, with 17 bases between. The CDR3 DNA reads as TGTGCCAGCAGAACCCAAACAGGTTTCTCTGAAGCTTTCTTT. Its protein is CASRTQTGFSEAFF.

This chain connects TRBV6-5 to TRBJ2-5, with D perhaps matching TRBD1 (5 bases). This CDR3 region has 15 residues. In germline, CDR1 is MNHEY, CDR2 SVGAGI. Trimming removed 6 bases from V and 5 bases from J, with 19 bases in between. In DNA, the CDR3 is TGTGCCAGCAGGGACGCCCCGGATCCAGGGGAGACCCAGTACTTC. This sequence encodes CASRDAPDPGETQYF.

This chain uses TRBV6-1 with TRBJ2-5, with 9 bases fitting TRBD2. The length of the CDR3 is 15 residues. Trimming at V came to 3 bases and at J to 5 bases, leaving 7 bases not matched to a gene. Germline V CDR1 and CDR2: MNHNS, SASEGT. CDR3 coding DNA: TGTGCCAGCAGTGAGAGCGGGGGGAGAGGGGAGACCCAGTACTTC. Its translation: CASSESGGRGETQYF.

This clone was observed once. The J gene is TRBJ2-5, the V gene TRBV4-2, with TRBD2 identical over 8 bases. The J segment lost 2 bases and the V segment lost 4 bases, leaving 12 bases of the junction unmatched. This CDR3 comprises 17 residues. The germline CDR1 and CDR2 sequences are LGHNA and YNFKEQ. CDR3 DNA: TGTGCCAGCAGCCTTTTAGGTCGGGGGGGGGATCAAGAGACCCAGTACTTC. Residues: CASSLLGRGGDQETQYF.

This clone has just one count. V usage is TRBV19 and J usage is TRBJ1-2, with 7 bases lining up with TRBD1. The CDR3 totals 13 residues. Germline assignment: CDR1 LNHDA and CDR2 SQIVND (reference sequence). The V segment lost 6 bases and the J segment 5 bases; nucleotides outside the gene matches: 6. The DNA for the CDR3 is TGTGCCAGTAGATTAGGGGGCGATTATGGCTACACCTTC. Encoded protein: CASRLGGDYGYTF. The full variable domain, with the rest looked up from reference TRBV19 and TRBJ1-2, is DGGITQSPKYLFRKEGQNVTLSCEQNLNHDAMYWYRQDPGQGLRLIYYSQIVNDFQKGDIAEGYSVSREKKESFPLTVTSAQKNPTAFYLCASRLGGDYGYTFGSGTRLTVV.

This rearrangement joins TRBV11-2 to TRBJ2-3; D is perhaps TRBD2 (6 bases). This CDR3 has 14 residues. The V and J ends lost 10 bases and 1 base respectively, with 15 bases between them. Germline lookup yields CDR1 SGHAT and CDR2 FQNNGV. The CDR3 loop is CATGEVAGTDTQYF. CDR3 bases: TGTGCCACCGGAGAGGTAGCGGGCACAGATACGCAGTATTTT.

This chain joins TRBV14 and TRBJ2-5; D possibly uses TRBD1 or TRBD2 (5 bases each). The germline CDR1 and CDR2 sequences are SGHDN and FVKESK. Trimming removed 6 bases from V and 7 bases from J, with 18 bases in between. The CDR3 runs 14 residues. DNA of the CDR3: TGTGCCAGCAGTCCAGGTCTTAGGGACCGGACCCAGTACTTC. Its protein is CASSPGLRDRTQYF.

The rearrangement joins TRBV12-5 to TRBJ1-4; no reliable D call. Germline-derived CDR1 and CDR2 are LGHNT and FRNRAP. Trimming stripped 6 bases from V and 5 bases from J, with 7 bases between. This CDR3 is built from 12 residues. CDR3 sequence: CASGQHNEKLFF. CDR3 DNA: TGTGCTAGTGGACAGCACAATGAAAAACTGTTTTTT.

This clone was counted between two and nine times. The chain links TRBV20-1 to TRBJ2-5; perhaps TRBD2 as D (5 bases). This CDR3 is 15 amino acids long. Trimming took 3 bases from V and 5 from J, leaving 19 bases between them. Germline assignment: CDR1 DFQATT and CDR2 SNEGSKA (reference sequence). The CDR3 DNA reads as TGCAGTGCTAGTTCTCCGGCTAGCAGGTGGGAGACCCAGTACTTC. Translation gives CSASSPASRWETQYF.

The rearrangement uses TRBV11-3 and TRBJ1-1; D not certain. The CDR3 consists of 14 residues. CDR1 SGHNT and CDR2 YENEEA come from the germline V gene. V shed 3 bases and J shed 4 bases, with 12 bases lying between them. The CDR3: CASSFASRGTEAFF. DNA of the CDR3: TGTGCCAGCAGCTTCGCCTCACGAGGCACTGAAGCTTTCTTT.

The V gene is TRBV15, the J gene TRBJ1-4, with D unresolved. Per the germline V gene, CDR1 is LNHNV and CDR2 is YYDKDF (reference sequence). The CDR3 extends over 16 amino acids. Trimming took 1 base from V and 0 from J, leaving 9 bases between them. The CDR3 protein is CATSRGEMATNEKLFF. The CDR3 DNA reads TGTGCCACCAGCAGAGGCGAGATGGCAACTAATGAAAAACTGTTTTTT.

The chain is built from TRBV5-1 and TRBJ1-4; TRBD1 is a possible D gene (6 bases). Germline values: CDR1 SGHRS, CDR2 YFSETQ. This CDR3 is built from 16 residues. Trimming removed 4 bases at V and 0 bases at J, with 13 bases between. CDR3 sequence: CASSHGTSATNEKLFF. CDR3 sequence (DNA): TGCGCCAGCAGCCATGGGACATCTGCAACTAATGAAAAACTGTTTTTT. The full variable domain, rest sourced from reference TRBV5-1 and TRBJ1-4, is KAGVTQTPRYLIKTRGQQVTLSCSPISGHRSVSWYQQTPGQGLQFLFEYFSETQRNKGNFPGRFSGRQFSNSRSEMNVSTLELGDSALYLCASSHGTSATNEKLFFGSGTQLSVL.

The genes are TRBV6-5 and TRBJ1-5, with TRBD1 identical over 10 bases. The CDR3 has 14 residues. Germline values: CDR1 MNHEY, CDR2 SVGAGI. Losses at the gene ends were 11 bases for V and 6 bases for J; bases not matched to a gene: 10. Here the CDR3 DNA reads TGTGCCGTAAACTCCGACAGGGGGCTTCAGCCCCAGCATTTT. The encoded protein is CAVNSDRGLQPQHF.

The chain carries TRBV6-5 and TRBJ1-1, with D possibly matching TRBD1 (6 bases). The CDR3 has 14 amino acids. Germline V gene lookup returns CDR1 MNHEY and CDR2 SVGAGI. V lost 6 bases and J 1 base, leaving 12 bases between the germline ends. The CDR3 here is CASRIGGPNTEAFF. The CDR3 region has the DNA TGTGCCAGCAGAATCGGGGGCCCGAACACTGAAGCTTTCTTT.

This chain joins TRBV5-4 and TRBJ2-7, with a tentative D call TRBD1 (7 bases). Germline CDR1 SGHNT, CDR2 YYREEE (reference sequence). Trimming cost V 0 bases and J 3 bases, with 13 bases left between them. The CDR3 totals 15 residues. CDR3 sequence reads: CASSLGQGGYYEQYF. CDR3 coding DNA: TGTGCCAGCAGCTTGGGGCAGGGGGGTTACTACGAGCAGTACTTC.

The chain employs TRBV6-6 and TRBJ1-6, with D possibly matching TRBD1 (5 bases). V lost 2 bases and J 1 base, leaving 9 bases between the germline ends. From germline, CDR1 is MNHNY and CDR2 SVGAGI (reference sequence). There are 16 residues in the CDR3. The CDR3 region has the DNA TGTGCCAGCAGTTACGGGGGAGGGTCCTATAATTCACCCCTCCACTTT. Translated, it gives CASSYGGGSYNSPLHF.

This chain uses TRBV29-1 with TRBJ2-3; tentatively, D is TRBD2 (5 bases). The CDR3 consists of 14 residues. Germline CDR1 reads SQVTM; CDR2 reads ANQGSEA. Trimming left V 4 bases short and J 0 bases short, with 11 bases between. The CDR3: CSVVPAGSTDTQYF. The CDR3 DNA follows: TGCAGCGTTGTACCGGCGGGTAGCACAGATACGCAGTATTTT.

V gene TRBV4-1 combines with J gene TRBJ2-3, with D perhaps matching TRBD1 or TRBD2 (6 bases each). The V and J ends lost 0 bases and 0 bases respectively, with 13 bases between them. Per germline, CDR1 MGHRA and CDR2 YSYEKL. This CDR3 is built from 17 residues. The chain's CDR3 is CASSQDPPGASTDTQYF. Written as DNA, the CDR3 is TGCGCCAGCAGCCAAGATCCCCCGGGGGCCAGCACAGATACGCAGTATTTT.

Note on this clone: The sample carries other DNA sequences with the same CDR3. The chain uses TRBV4-3 and TRBJ2-7; TRBD2 might be the D (5 bases). The CDR3 sequence is 15 residues long. V lost 0 bases and J lost 2, with 11 bases in between. Looked up from germline, CDR1 is LGHNA and CDR2 is YSLEER. Here the CDR3 reads CASSQDEGTAYEQYF. The DNA of the CDR3 is TGCGCCAGCAGCCAAGACGAGGGCACAGCCTACGAGCAGTACTTC.